These 7 T cell receptor beta chains were all obtained from the same sample, sequenced in a study of glioma-infiltrating T cells. TCR alpha and beta CDR3 regions were amplified from RNA using iRepertoire nested multiplex PCR. MiXCR, applied by TCRdb to the multiplex PCR reads, yields one record per CDR3 protein. The sample carries approximately 400,000 distinct CDR3 sequences, approximately 42% recorded once. Material: glioma tissue, nonneoplastic brain tissue, or PBMCs (not recorded which). Receptors originate from a human donor with low-grade glioma or glioblastoma, undergoing nonglioma brain surgery, or in good health (not recorded which).

Regarding this clonotype: This may arise from a read error, as a much more abundant clone is one base away. The J gene is TRBJ2-7, the V gene TRBV6-5, with 9 bases fitting TRBD1. The CDR3 extends over 15 amino acids. V dropped 6 bases and J dropped 4; count of bases not matched to a gene: 10. Germline V gives CDR1 MNHEY, CDR2 SVGAGI. CDR3 residues: CASSQGQGVVYEQYF. In DNA form, the CDR3 reads TGTGCCAGCAGCCAGGGACAGGGAGTGGTTTACGAGCAGTACTTC.

This clonotype occurred many times. The chain recombines TRBV6-2 or TRBV6-3 with TRBJ1-5; D possibly corresponds to TRBD1 (5 bases). CDR1 is MNHEY, CDR2 SVGEGT, per germline. The CDR3 runs to 12 residues. Trimming shortened V by 2 bases and J by 8 bases, and 7 bases separated the two germline ends. The CDR3 DNA sequence: TGTGCCAGCAGTTACAGGGGAAAGCCCCAGCATTTT. It is translated as CASSYRGKPQHF.

The sample holds a few counts of this clonotype. One base away lies a much larger clone, so this may be a sequencing read error. The chain uses TRBV25-1 and TRBJ2-7; 11 nucleotides line up with TRBD1. V was clipped by 4 bases and J by 3 bases; unmatched bases: 2. This CDR3 spans 14 amino acids. The V gene's germline CDR1 is MGHDK and CDR2 SYGVNS. The CDR3 loop reads CASSAGTGGYEQYF. DNA of the CDR3: TGTGCCAGCAGTGCCGGGACAGGGGGCTACGAGCAGTACTTC.

Concerning this clonotype itself: An end of the junction differs from the germline gene, which may be a read error. The chain links TRBV11-2 to TRBJ2-3, with 8 positions matching TRBD2. This CDR3 is 18 amino acids long. Germline assignment: CDR1 SGHAT and CDR2 FQNNGV. CDR3 sequence reads: CAGSSPRGRLPGTDTQYF. The CDR3 region has the DNA TGTGCCGGCAGCTCCCCCCGCGGGAGGCTCCCCGGCACAGATACGCAGTATTTT.

This clonotype was observed a few times. In DNA form, the CDR3 reads TGTGCCAGCAGCCCCCGACTAGCGGGAGCCTACAATGAGCAGTTCTTC. Amino acid sequence: CASSPRLAGAYNEQFF. V and J are TRBV3-1 and TRBJ2-1, with 12 bases that match TRBD2. The trim removed 4 bases at V and 2 bases at J, leaving 3 bases unmatched. Per germline, CDR1 LGHDT and CDR2 YNNKEL (reference sequence). The CDR3 has 16 residues.

The genes are TRBV20-1 and TRBJ2-1, with TRBD2 as a possible D gene (6 bases). Germline-derived CDR1 and CDR2 are DFQATT and SNEGSKA (reference sequence). The CDR3 sequence is 13 residues long. The CDR3 coding sequence is TGCAGCGTTGAACCCGGGAGCGGCAATGAGCAGTTCTTC. As protein: CSVEPGSGNEQFF.

The rearrangement uses TRBV27 and TRBJ1-6; D may be TRBD1 (6 bases). Trimming removed 5 bases at V and 9 bases at J, with 14 bases between. The CDR3 spans 14 residues. Germline V gene lookup returns CDR1 MNHEY and CDR2 SMNVEV (reference sequence). CDR3 amino acids: CASSPTGRSSPLHF. Here the CDR3 DNA reads TGTGCCAGCAGTCCGACAGGAAGAAGTTCACCCCTCCACTTT.